This entry lists 12 T cell receptor beta chains sequenced from one sample in a study of blood T cell repertoires in COVID-19. The protocol was immunoSEQ multiplex PCR, while the TCRdb copy is restricted to in-frame clones and leaves out a portion. The repertoire consists of some 170,000 clones, with around 74% occurring once and the leading ten covering around 3%. Sequencing used peripheral blood. These receptors came from a man in his 70s with acute or convalescent COVID-19.

CDR3 protein: CASSSSQGLSGNTIYF. The CDR3 nucleotides read TGTGCCAGCAGTTCCTCCCAGGGCCTCTCTGGAAACACCATATATTTT. This chain connects TRBV6-6 to TRBJ1-3; perhaps TRBD1 as D (5 bases). Germline V gene data show CDR1 as MNHNY and CDR2 as SVGAGI (reference sequence). The CDR3 extends over 16 amino acids. The V end was cut by 4 bases, the J end by 0 bases, with 13 bases between.

This sequence joins TRBV28 and TRBJ1-1; D unresolved. The CDR3 is made up of 15 amino acids. Trimming cost V 0 bases and J 3 bases, with 11 bases left between them. CDR1 is MDHEN and CDR2 is SYDVKM in the germline V gene. CDR3 DNA sequence: TGTGCCAGCAGTTTATGGTCCGGTATCTACACTGAAGCTTTCTTT. Amino acids: CASSLWSGIYTEAFF.

J is TRBJ1-4 and V is TRBV5-4; TRBD1 matches at 10 bases. Unmatched junction bases numbered 8, after V lost 2 bases and J lost 7 bases. The CDR3 length is 16 residues. Germline V gives CDR1 SGHNT, CDR2 YYREEE (reference sequence). The CDR3 spells CASSLYGTGVIEKLFF. The CDR3 coding sequence is TGTGCCAGCAGCTTATATGGGACAGGGGTAATTGAAAAACTGTTTTTT.

This CDR3 reads CASSGGTGGAAGANVLTF. In DNA, the CDR3 is TGTGCCAGCAGTGGGGGGACAGGGGGCGCGGCCGGGGCCAACGTCCTGACTTTC. J is TRBJ2-6 and V is TRBV6-2 or TRBV6-3, with 12 positions matching TRBD1. The CDR3 runs to 18 residues. The trim removed 5 bases at V and 4 bases at J, leaving 9 bases unmatched. Germline-derived CDR1 and CDR2 are MNHEY and SVGEGT.

The gene calls are TRBV2 and TRBJ1-1, with D maybe TRBD1 (5 bases). Trimming stripped 7 bases from V and 1 base from J, with 10 bases between. CDR1 is SNHLY, CDR2 FYNNEI, per germline. The CDR3 runs to 13 residues. The CDR3 sequence: CASKGLANTEAFF. The CDR3 region has the DNA TGTGCCAGCAAGGGGTTGGCGAACACTGAAGCTTTCTTT. Combining the CDR3 with reference TRBV2 and TRBJ1-1 gives the whole variable domain EPEVTQTPSHQVTQMGQEVILRCVPISNHLYFYWYRQILGQKVEFLVSFYNNEISEKSEIFDDQFSVERPDGSNFTLKIRSTKLEDSAMYFCASKGLANTEAFFGQGTRLTVV.

The chain uses TRBV7-2 and TRBJ2-1; perhaps TRBD1 as D (5 bases). This CDR3 contains 13 residues. The germline gives CDR1 SGHTA, CDR2 FQGNSA. V lost 3 bases and J 7 bases, leaving 10 bases between the germline ends. The DNA of the CDR3 is TGTGCCAGCAGCTTGGGGCGAATGAATGAGCAGTTCTTC. Translating gives CASSLGRMNEQFF.

V gene TRBV6-2 or TRBV6-3 combines with J gene TRBJ2-6; a weak D match, TRBD1 (6 bases). Trimming pared 6 bases from V and 2 bases from J, leaving 23 bases between. The germline CDR1 and CDR2 sequences are MNHEY and SVGEGT. This CDR3 has 19 amino acids. The CDR3 is CASSHYLQGSIAGANVLTF. In nucleotides, the CDR3 is TGTGCCAGCAGCCACTACCTACAGGGTTCTATCGCTGGGGCCAACGTCCTGACTTTC.

The rearrangement links TRBV10-3 to TRBJ2-6; no firm D call. In germline, CDR1 is ENHRY, CDR2 SYGVKD. Trimming took off 6 bases at V and 0 bases at J, with 6 bases between the two ends. This CDR3 has 14 amino acids. The CDR3 region has the DNA TGTGCCATCAGCGACAACTCTGGGGCCAACGTCCTGACTTTC. Its translation is CAISDNSGANVLTF.

The chain has TRBV27 and TRBJ1-2; no clear D gene. The CDR3 has 18 amino acids. Germline values: CDR1 MNHEY, CDR2 SMNVEV (reference sequence). Trimming left V 3 bases short and J 0 bases short, with 20 bases between. CDR3: CASSFLSGPTNTNYGYTF. DNA of the CDR3: TGTGCCAGCAGTTTTCTCTCTGGGCCGACCAATACTAACTATGGCTACACCTTC.

CDR3 bases: TGTGCCAGCAGCTTAAGCAGGGGGTACGACGAGCAGTACTTC. This encodes CASSLSRGYDEQYF. The chain employs TRBV7-9 and TRBJ2-7; 7 bases are a match to TRBD1. CDR1 is SEHNR, CDR2 FQNEAQ, per germline (reference sequence). The CDR3 runs to 14 residues. The junction had 6 bases not matched to a gene; V was cut back by 2 bases and J by 5 bases.

The V and J genes are TRBV7-6 and TRBJ1-4, with D perhaps TRBD1 (6 bases). Germline loops: CDR1 SGHVS, CDR2 FNYEAQ. The CDR3 has 17 residues. V lost 2 bases and J lost 1, with 14 bases in between. DNA of the CDR3: TGTGCCAGCAGCTTAATAAGCTTCAGGGGAACTAATGAAAAACTGTTTTTT. Translation gives CASSLISFRGTNEKLFF.

The chain employs TRBV11-2 and TRBJ2-2, with 9 bases lining up with TRBD1. This CDR3 region has 15 residues. Germline-derived CDR1 and CDR2 are SGHAT and FQNNGV. J gave up 5 bases and V 6 bases, and 7 bases lay outside the gene matches. DNA for the CDR3: TGTGCCAGCAGGCTCGACAGGGGGATGACCGGGGAGCTGTTTTTT. Its translation: CASRLDRGMTGELFF.